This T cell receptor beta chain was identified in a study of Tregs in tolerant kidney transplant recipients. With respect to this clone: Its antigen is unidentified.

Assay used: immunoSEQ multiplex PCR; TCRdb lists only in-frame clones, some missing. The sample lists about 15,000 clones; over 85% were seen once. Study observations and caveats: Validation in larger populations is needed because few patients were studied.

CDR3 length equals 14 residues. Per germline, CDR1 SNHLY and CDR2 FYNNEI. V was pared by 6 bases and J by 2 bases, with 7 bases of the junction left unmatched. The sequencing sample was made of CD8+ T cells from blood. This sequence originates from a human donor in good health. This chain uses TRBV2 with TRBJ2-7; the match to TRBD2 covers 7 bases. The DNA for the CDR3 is TGTGCCAGCAGCTTCGGGACTACAGCCTACGAGCAGTACTTC. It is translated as CASSFGTTAYEQYF.